These 4 T cell receptor beta chains were all obtained from the same sample, sequenced in a study of Graves' ophthalmopathy and Graves' hyperthyroidism. The TCR beta CDR3 regions underwent amplification from RNA transcripts. First-round RT-PCR with HTBI primers preceded a second-round multiplex PCR. TCRdb ran MiXCR on the multiplex PCR reads and lists one entry per CDR3 protein. The top ten hold around 7% of the sample, which has 620,000 or so distinct CDR3 sequences, 22% seen once. Input material: peripheral blood. The receptors were sampled from a woman aged 18-29 years with stable Graves' hyperthyroidism. Some clones in this sample may be carry-over from other donors' samples.

This clonotype was counted many times. The V call is TRBV28, the J call TRBJ1-1; D gene unclear. V was cut by 3 bases and J by 6 bases, with 14 bases left in between. Germline CDR1 reads MDHEN; CDR2 reads SYDVKM. The CDR3 runs 14 residues. The CDR3 coding sequence is TGTGCCAGCAGTTTTGCGGGTATGAATCCTGAAGCTTTCTTT. This translates into CASSFAGMNPEAFF.

The sample holds many counts of this clonotype. V usage is TRBV12-3 or TRBV12-4 and J usage is TRBJ1-1; a weak D match, TRBD1 (6 bases). This CDR3 comprises 12 residues. Trimming removed 8 bases at V and 6 bases at J, with 13 bases between. The CDR3 reads CASGQGLPEAFF. The CDR3 bases are TGTGCCAGCGGCCAGGGGTTGCCTGAAGCTTTCTTT.

This clonotype appeared many times. The rearrangement uses TRBV6-1 and TRBJ1-2; TRBD1 matches at 9 bases. V dropped 7 bases and J dropped 4; count of bases not matched to a gene: 4. Per the germline V gene, CDR1 is MNHNS and CDR2 is SASEGT. The CDR3 covers 13 residues. CDR3 region: CASMRTGAYGYTF. In nucleotides, the CDR3 is TGTGCCAGCATGAGGACAGGGGCCTATGGCTACACCTTC.

The table lists this clonotype with a few counts. This chain connects TRBV6-1 to TRBJ1-2; 7 bases line up with TRBD1. Germline CDR1 reads MNHNS; CDR2 reads SASEGT. CDR3 length equals 14 residues. V was pared by 7 bases and J by 7 bases, with 12 bases of the junction left unmatched. DNA of the CDR3: TGTGCCAGCACCTCGGGACAGCGAGCGGCTGGCTACACCTTC. Translated, it gives CASTSGQRAAGYTF.